This TCR beta chain was identified during a study of blood T cell repertoires in COVID-19. The V gene's germline CDR1 is MNHEY and CDR2 SVGAGI. CDR3 length: 13 amino acids. V shed 9 bases, J shed 4 bases, and the junction held 8 bases outside the gene matches. Profiled with immunoSEQ multiplex PCR; TCRdb holds only in-frame clones, not every one. The sample yields under 200,000 clones, around 80% seen once. Input material: peripheral blood. The receptor's source is a man between 65 and 79 years old with active or convalescent COVID-19. The chain combines TRBV6-5 with TRBJ1-1, with 7 positions matching TRBD1. Here the CDR3 DNA reads TGTGCCAGTACAGGGGCGCTGGGCACTGAAGCTTTCTTT. It specifies CASTGALGTEAFF.